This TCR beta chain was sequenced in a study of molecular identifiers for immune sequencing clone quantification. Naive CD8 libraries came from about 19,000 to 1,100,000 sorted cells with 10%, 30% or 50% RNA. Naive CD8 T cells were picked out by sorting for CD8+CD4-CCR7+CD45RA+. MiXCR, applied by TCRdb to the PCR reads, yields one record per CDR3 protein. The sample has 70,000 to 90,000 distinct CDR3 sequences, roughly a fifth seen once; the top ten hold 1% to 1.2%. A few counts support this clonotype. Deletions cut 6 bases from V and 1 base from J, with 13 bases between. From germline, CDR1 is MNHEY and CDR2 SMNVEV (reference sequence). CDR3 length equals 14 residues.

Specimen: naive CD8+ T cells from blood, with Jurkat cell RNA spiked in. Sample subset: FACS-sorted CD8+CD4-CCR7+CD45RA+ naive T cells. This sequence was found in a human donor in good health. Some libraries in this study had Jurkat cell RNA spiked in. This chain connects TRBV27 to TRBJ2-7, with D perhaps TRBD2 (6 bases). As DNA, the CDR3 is TGTGCCAGCAGCCCTGGCGGGGCATCCTACGAGCAGTACTTC. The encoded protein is CASSPGGASYEQYF.